This T cell receptor (beta chain) was sequenced for a study of blood T cell repertoires in COVID-19. In the original analysis: Nucleated cell number was recorded as an estimate derived from reference gene primer amplification. Measured with immunoSEQ multiplex PCR; TCRdb has only the in-frame clones, and not every one. V and J calls and clone size are given by that table; D and trimming were obtained from the DNA. The profile covers hundreds of thousands of clones, with around nine tenths appearing a single time and under 9.5% taken by the ten largest. V trimming: 6 bases; J trimming: 6 bases; junction bases outside the gene matches: 10. In germline, CDR1 is MNHEY, CDR2 SVGAGI. The CDR3 totals 15 residues.

Sequences were obtained from PBMCs or T cells enriched from blood (not recorded which). The source of this sequence is an older woman who had recovered from COVID-19. The chain employs TRBV6-5 and TRBJ1-5, with 8 bases matching TRBD1. The CDR3 coding sequence is TGTGCCAGCAGCCTCACCCCAGGGGGCGGTCAGCCCCAGCATTTT. Translating gives CASSLTPGGGQPQHF.